Presented here are 21 T cell receptor beta chains from one specimen sequenced in a study of cytotoxic CD8 clonotypes in ibrutinib-treated CLL. Libraries were prepared by immunoSEQ multiplex PCR; TCRdb keeps only in-frame clonotypes and omits some of them. The sample lists about 49,000 clones; 53% were seen once. Sequencing was performed on PBMCs, taken after 12 months of ibrutinib treatment. The receptors stem from a human donor with chronic lymphocytic leukemia.

The V gene is TRBV11-2, the J gene TRBJ2-5; 14 nucleotides align to TRBD2. The CDR3 extends over 18 amino acids. Germline trimming cut 1 base from V and 4 bases from J; bases unmatched to any gene: 8. Germline values: CDR1 SGHAT, CDR2 FQNNGV. CDR3: CASSLGTSGRLSSETQYF. CDR3 coding DNA: TGTGCCAGCAGCTTAGGGACTAGCGGGAGGCTTAGTTCAGAGACCCAGTACTTC. The full variable domain, completed using reference TRBV11-2 and TRBJ2-5, is EAGVAQSPRYKIIEKRQSVAFWCNPISGHATLYWYQQILGQGPKLLIQFQNNGVVDDSQLPKDRFSAERLKGVDSTLKIQPAKLEDSAVYLCASSLGTSGRLSSETQYFGPGTRLLVL.

This clone appeared once. The chain employs TRBV19 and TRBJ2-3, with TRBD1 matching over 11 bases. Germline lookup yields CDR1 LNHDA and CDR2 SQIVND (reference sequence). Trimming removed 6 bases from V and 4 bases from J; junction bases left unmatched: 6. The CDR3 spans 15 residues. The CDR3 reads CASSWTGGVADTQYF. DNA for the CDR3: TGTGCCAGTAGCTGGACAGGGGGCGTTGCAGATACGCAGTATTTT.

In its sample, this clone was seen a few times. The chain couples TRBV9 to TRBJ2-3, with TRBD2 matching 8 bases. The CDR3 covers 15 residues. The V segment lost 3 bases and the J segment 3 bases; nucleotides outside the gene matches: 6. Germline V gene lookup returns CDR1 SGDLS and CDR2 YYNGEE. The CDR3 region is CASSAGLDRTDTQYF. The CDR3 bases are TGTGCCAGCAGCGCGGGACTAGACAGGACAGATACGCAGTATTTT.

The CDR3 coding sequence is TGTGCCAGCAGCCCTTCGTCGGGTGGGACCTACAATGAGCAGTTCTTC. This translates into CASSPSSGGTYNEQFF. V gene TRBV7-3 combines with J gene TRBJ2-1; D is ambiguous. The CDR3 length is 16 residues. Trimming took off 5 bases at V and 2 bases at J, with 16 bases between the two ends. Germline loops: CDR1 SGHTA, CDR2 FQGTGA.

The gene calls are TRBV19 and TRBJ1-2; D unresolved. The CDR3 spans 11 residues. V was trimmed by 5 bases and J by 2 bases, leaving 3 bases between them. CDR1 and CDR2 from the germline V gene are LNHDA and SQIVND (reference sequence). CDR3 sequence: CASSSNYGYTF. CDR3 coding DNA: TGTGCCAGTAGTTCCAACTATGGCTACACCTTC.

The CDR3 loop reads CASSPPNGQGGSGNTIYF. The CDR3 DNA reads TGTGCCAGCTCACCCCCGAATGGACAGGGCGGCTCTGGAAACACCATATATTTT. The chain combines TRBV18 with TRBJ1-3, with TRBD1 matching over 8 bases. The CDR3 spans 18 residues. V lost 3 bases and J lost 0; bases outside the gene matches: 10. The germline CDR1 and CDR2 sequences are KGHSH and LQKENI.

This clone came up a few times. The genes are TRBV18 and TRBJ2-2, with 9 bases aligning to TRBD2. Per germline, CDR1 KGHSH and CDR2 LQKENI. With 0 bases clipped from V and 5 bases from J, the junction kept 10 bases outside the gene matches. The CDR3 length is 18 residues. The CDR3 bases are TGTGCCAGCTCACCACCCCTAGCGGGAAGGTTGGTTACCGGGGAGCTGTTTTTT. Translated: CASSPPLAGRLVTGELFF.

This clone has only a few counts. The chain joins TRBV2 to TRBJ2-1; 8 nucleotides line up with TRBD2. Germline CDR1 is SNHLY and CDR2 is FYNNEI. After removal of 6 bases from V and 0 bases from J, the junction contained 7 bases not matched to a gene. CDR3 size: 16 residues. The CDR3 is CASSGGERSSYNEQFF. CDR3 DNA: TGTGCCAGCAGCGGGGGGGAGCGGAGCTCCTACAATGAGCAGTTCTTC.

The chain combines TRBV7-2 with TRBJ2-7, with TRBD2 as a possible D gene (5 bases). The CDR3 contains 14 residues. Between the trimmed V and J ends, which lost 0 bases and 3 bases, there was a span of 9 bases. Germline V gene sequence: CDR1 SGHTA, CDR2 FQGNSA. The CDR3 sequence is CASSLAGGYYEQYF. CDR3 bases: TGTGCCAGCAGCTTAGCTGGCGGGTACTACGAGCAGTACTTC.

The V call is TRBV9, the J call TRBJ1-6, with D possibly matching TRBD1 (5 bases). V was trimmed by 0 bases and J by 10 bases, leaving 17 bases between them. The CDR3 runs 16 residues. Per germline, CDR1 SGDLS and CDR2 YYNGEE. The CDR3: CASSVDSGTGVSPLHF. Written as DNA, the CDR3 is TGTGCCAGCAGCGTAGACTCCGGGACGGGTGTCTCACCCCTCCACTTT. Based on the CDR3 plus reference TRBV9 and TRBJ1-6, the full variable domain is DSGVTQTPKHLITATGQRVTLRCSPRSGDLSVYWYQQSLDQGLQFLIQYYNGEERAKGNILERFSAQQFPDLHSELNLSSLELGDSALYFCASSVDSGTGVSPLHFGNGTRLTVT.

The rearrangement links TRBV5-4 to TRBJ2-5; D gene unclear. CDR1 and CDR2 from the germline V gene are SGHNT and YYREEE (reference sequence). The V end was cut by 2 bases, the J end by 3 bases, with 8 bases between. The CDR3 totals 13 residues. CDR3 nucleotide sequence: TGTGCCAGCAGCTTTGGGTCGAAAGAGACCCAGTACTTC. It specifies CASSFGSKETQYF.

The count of this clone is one. At the DNA level, this CDR3 is encoded by other sequences in the same sample as well. The chain carries TRBV28 and TRBJ2-7; TRBD1 aligns across 7 bases. The V and J ends lost 4 bases and 6 bases, in that order; junction bases with no gene match: 3. From germline, CDR1 is MDHEN and CDR2 SYDVKM. This CDR3 comprises 12 residues. CDR3 in amino acids: CASSSGGREQYF. DNA for the CDR3: TGTGCCAGCAGTTCAGGGGGTCGCGAGCAGTACTTC.

The rearrangement joins TRBV4-2 to TRBJ2-1; possible D gene TRBD2, 5 bases. Trimming stripped 3 bases from V and 4 bases from J, with 7 bases between. CDR1 LGHNA and CDR2 YNFKEQ come from the germline V gene. The CDR3 is made up of 13 amino acids. The CDR3 DNA follows: TGTGCCAGCAGCCATGGGAGTTACAATGAGCAGTTCTTC. Translation gives CASSHGSYNEQFF.

J is TRBJ2-7 and V is TRBV27, with 11 bases matching TRBD2. The germline V gene has CDR1 MNHEY and CDR2 SMNVEV (reference sequence). This CDR3 has 15 residues. Trimming at V came to 5 bases and at J to 2 bases, leaving 5 bases not matched to a gene. CDR3 region: CASSRRLAGPYEQYF. The CDR3 DNA is TGTGCCAGCAGTCGACGACTAGCGGGACCCTACGAGCAGTACTTC.

The chain recombines TRBV4-1 with TRBJ2-7, with TRBD1 matching over 8 bases. Trimming removed 4 bases from V and 7 bases from J; junction bases left unmatched: 9. Germline V gives CDR1 MGHRA, CDR2 YSYEKL. The CDR3 has 14 amino acids. CDR3 in DNA: TGCGCCAGCAGCCCGGACAGGGAACCTACGGAGCAGTACTTC. Translated, it gives CASSPDREPTEQYF.

The CDR3 spells CASSHANRGGVAEAFF. CDR3 bases: TGCGCCAGCAGCCACGCAAACAGGGGAGGAGTCGCTGAAGCTTTCTTT. The chain has TRBV4-1 and TRBJ1-1; 7 positions match TRBD1. CDR1 is MGHRA, CDR2 YSYEKL, per germline. There are 16 residues in the CDR3. V dropped 3 bases and J dropped 6; count of bases not matched to a gene: 13.

This clone was observed once. The chain employs TRBV29-1 and TRBJ2-7, with D possibly being TRBD1 (5 bases). Trimming cost V 6 bases and J 3 bases, with 9 bases left between them. The CDR3 has 11 amino acids. Germline V gives CDR1 SQVTM, CDR2 ANQGSEA. The CDR3 protein is CSVGDFYEQYF. CDR3 in DNA: TGCAGCGTAGGGGATTTCTACGAGCAGTACTTC.

This clone was observed a handful of times. V and J are TRBV13 and TRBJ1-1, with a tentative D call TRBD1 (6 bases). The V gene's germline CDR1 is PRHDT and CDR2 FYEKMQ (reference sequence). This CDR3 has 14 residues. Trimming took off 1 base at V and 5 bases at J, with 11 bases between the two ends. The DNA of the CDR3 is TGTGCCAGCAGCTTAGCACAGGGAAGGACTGAAGCTTTCTTT. Residues: CASSLAQGRTEAFF.

This clone was seen a handful of times. This sequence joins TRBV15 and TRBJ2-3; D might be TRBD1 or TRBD2, each matching 5 bases. This CDR3 is built from 16 residues. The ends were cut back, 0 bases at V and 2 bases at J, with 12 bases in the middle. The germline V gene has CDR1 LNHNV and CDR2 YYDKDF (reference sequence). CDR3 sequence reads: CATSRESRGDTDTQYF. DNA of the CDR3: TGTGCCACCAGCAGAGAGTCTAGAGGGGACACAGATACGCAGTATTTT.

The rearrangement links TRBV29-1 to TRBJ2-7; tentatively, D is TRBD1 (6 bases). CDR1 is SQVTM, CDR2 ANQGSEA, per germline. V lost 5 bases to trimming and J lost 4 bases, with 18 bases between them. The CDR3 consists of 14 residues. CDR3 bases: TGCAGCGTTTATCACTCGGGACATCCTTACGAGCAGTACTTC. Translated: CSVYHSGHPYEQYF.

The genes are TRBV20-1 and TRBJ2-7; possibly TRBD2 for D (5 bases). Germline CDR1 and CDR2: DFQATT and SNEGSKA (reference sequence). The CDR3 has 11 amino acids. Trimming cost V 6 bases and J 0 bases, with 6 bases left between them. DNA for the CDR3: TGCAGTGCCGGGGTCTCCTACGAGCAGTACTTC. Translated, it gives CSAGVSYEQYF.